This record covers a single T cell receptor (beta chain). Under the authors' procedure: Cell counts per sample came from amplifying reference gene primers. Only in-frame clones appear in the TCRdb table, and some are missing; sequencing was by immunoSEQ multiplex PCR. The DNA was the basis for D and trimming; V, J and clone size are from that table. Among 50,000 to 60,000 clones listed, 80% to 90% were seen once. Germline CDR1 is KGHDR and CDR2 is SFDVKD. The CDR3 is made up of 13 amino acids. V dropped 6 bases and J dropped 1 base, with 6 bases sitting between them. The sample belongs to a study of blood T cell repertoires in COVID-19. In the study overall: Collection of acute and convalescent COVID-19 samples took place in the United States, Italy and Spain. T cells, B-cell-depleted T cells, or PBMCs supplied cDNA or gDNA.

The clonotype was recovered from a man between 60 and 70 years old with acute or convalescent COVID-19. Specimen: peripheral blood. V usage is TRBV24-1 and J usage is TRBJ1-5; D is unclear. The CDR3 coding sequence is TGTGCCACCAGTTGGCAGAGCAATCAGCCCCAGCATTTT. Amino acid sequence: CATSWQSNQPQHF.